These T cell receptor beta chains were read from a single sample in a study of T cell clones after liver transplantation. Measured with immunoSEQ multiplex PCR; TCRdb has only the in-frame clones, and not every one. The sample has tens of thousands of clones, about 70% seen once. Sample: CD4+ T cells from blood, taken before liver transplant. The source of these receptors is a human donor who received a liver transplant. The CDR3 runs from the conserved cysteine through the conserved F or W. D genes are given only for firm matches. Only some rows state a clone size, as once, few, many or a class for expanded clones.

v_call	d_call	clone_size	j_call	cdr3_nt	cdr3_aa
TRBV30	NA	few	TRBJ1-1	TGTGCCTGGAGGGCAAAGATGAACACTGAAGCTTTCTTT	CAWRAKMNTEAFF
TRBV11-3	TRBD1	many	TRBJ2-7	TGTGCCAGCAGCTTAGGGGGTCACAGGGGCGGCGAGCAGTACTTC	CASSLGGHRGGEQYF
TRBV27	TRBD1	few	TRBJ1-5	TGTGCCAGCAGTCAGCAGGGGGCGGGGCAGCCCCAGCATTTT	CASSQQGAGQPQHF
TRBV28	TRBD1	NA	TRBJ1-1	TGTGCCAGCAGTCCTACCCGCGGACAGGGCCCTGAAGCTTTCTTT	CASSPTRGQGPEAFF
TRBV5-4	NA	NA	TRBJ1-1	TGTGCCAGCAGCTTAGGGGCGGCAGTTGGCACTGAAGCTTTCTTT	CASSLGAAVGTEAFF
TRBV6-6	NA	NA	TRBJ2-7	TGTGCCAGCAGTCTCAGGGGTCCGGCCTACGAGCAGTACTTC	CASSLRGPAYEQYF
TRBV5-1	NA	once	TRBJ1-4	TGCGCCAGCAGCTTGGCCGGGGTCCAGGAAAAACTGTTTTTT	CASSLAGVQEKLFF
TRBV10-1	TRBD1	NA	TRBJ1-5	TGCGCCAGAAAGGTAGAAAGGGACAGGTGGCCCCATAGCAATCAGCCCCAGCATTTT	CARKVERDRWPHSNQPQHF
TRBV9	NA	NA	TRBJ2-1	TGTGCCAGCAGCGCCGGGGGGCGAAGCGGGTACAATGAGCAGTTCTTC	CASSAGGRSGYNEQFF
TRBV9	TRBD2	many	TRBJ2-7	TGTGCCAGCAGCGTAGTAGGGACTAGCGGGGCCTACGAGCAGTACTTC	CASSVVGTSGAYEQYF
TRBV19	NA	NA	TRBJ2-2	TGTGCCAGCCTACCCGCCGAGGACACCGGGGAGCTGTTTTTT	CASLPAEDTGELFF
TRBV18	TRBD1	NA	TRBJ2-1	TGTGCCAGCTCACCGGGACAGGGCTACAATGAGCAGTTCTTC	CASSPGQGYNEQFF
TRBV7-2	NA	NA	TRBJ2-4	TGTGCCAGCAGCTTAGCGCAGGCCAAAAACATTCAGTACTTC	CASSLAQAKNIQYF
TRBV29-1	NA	NA	TRBJ1-6	TGCAGCCTGAACCCACGTTCACAATCACCCCTCCACTTT	CSLNPRSQSPLHF
TRBV5-4	TRBD2	NA	TRBJ2-5	TGTGCCAGCAGCGCGGGACTAGCGGGGGGGCCCGAGACCCAGTACTTC	CASSAGLAGGPETQYF
TRBV12-2	NA	NA	TRBJ2-7	TGTGCAAGTCGCTTTAGGTCTAGCGTGTCCTACGAGCAGTACTTC	CASRFRSSVSYEQYF
TRBV5-5	NA	once	TRBJ1-1	TGTGCCAGCAGCTTGGCAATCCGGGGGAACACTGAAGCTTTCTTT	CASSLAIRGNTEAFF
TRBV9	NA	many	TRBJ2-7	TGTGCCAGCAGCTTCGACCAGGGGGGCGAGCAGTACTTC	CASSFDQGGEQYF
TRBV14	TRBD2	few	TRBJ2-3	TGTGCCAGCAGCCACCGCGGGGGAACAGATACGCAGTATTTT	CASSHRGGTDTQYF
TRBV6-6	NA	NA	TRBJ1-4	TGTGCCAGCAGAAATGGCGGGGGGCACGAAAAACTGTTTTTT	CASRNGGGHEKLFF
TRBV18	TRBD1	NA	TRBJ2-7	TGTGCCAGCTCGCCAACCCCGGGACAGGGGCGCGAGCAGTACTTC	CASSPTPGQGREQYF
TRBV29-1	TRBD1	few	TRBJ1-2	TGCAGCGTTACAGTCCGGGACAGGGCAAGCTACACCTTC	CSVTVRDRASYTF
TRBV28	TRBD1	NA	TRBJ1-4	TGTGCCAGCAGGGGGGGGACAGGGGTTAATGAAAAACTGTTTTTT	CASRGGTGVNEKLFF
TRBV7-9	TRBD2	NA	TRBJ2-7	TGTGCCAGCAGCTTAAGGGGGCGGGGGGGCTCTGAAGAGCAGTACTTC	CASSLRGRGGSEEQYF
TRBV14	NA	NA	TRBJ1-1	TGTGCCAGCAACAGTTTTATGAACACTGAAGCTTTCTTT	CASNSFMNTEAFF
TRBV9	NA	once	TRBJ2-1	TGTGCCAGCAGCGTAGGTACAGATTACAATGAGCAGTTCTTC	CASSVGTDYNEQFF
TRBV7-9	NA	NA	TRBJ1-5	TGTGCCAGCAGCTTAGGGGGAGGAGGTCAGTTGGGGTGGCTGCCCCAGCATTTT	CASSLGGGGQLGWLPQHF
TRBV28	TRBD1	NA	TRBJ1-3	TGTGCCAGCAGCACACAGGGGGTCGGCTCTGGAAACACCATATATTTT	CASSTQGVGSGNTIYF
TRBV6-5	NA	NA	TRBJ1-2	TGTGCCAGCACCTCACAGGGTTCAGGGGGCTACACCTTC	CASTSQGSGGYTF